Presented here are 26 T cell receptor beta chains from one specimen sequenced in a study of T-cell reconstitution after alpha-beta-depleted transplantation in children. As it was prepared, the TCRbeta library received unique molecular identifiers. TCRdb re-derived calls from the PCR reads in MiXCR, one entry per CDR3 protein. The sample shows about 420,000 distinct CDR3 sequences, about a sixth of them seen only once. The sequencing here drew on PBMCs, mostly from graft donor cells, taken 360 days after TCRalphabeta/CD19-depleted stem cell transplant. All receptors come from a boy under two years old who had a stem cell transplant for Wiskott-Aldrich syndrome, so the T cells may come from the graft donor.

This chain links TRBV4-1 with TRBJ2-2; D is perhaps TRBD1 (5 bases). V dropped 8 bases and J dropped 6 bases, with 16 bases sitting between them. Looked up from germline, CDR1 is MGHRA and CDR2 is YSYEKL. This CDR3 is built from 14 residues. CDR3 sequence reads: CASGVQGWSGELFF. CDR3 bases: TGCGCCAGCGGGGTGCAGGGATGGTCCGGGGAGCTGTTTTTT.

This clonotype came up a few times. This sequence joins TRBV10-3 and TRBJ2-7; D perhaps matches TRBD1 (6 bases). This CDR3 is 12 amino acids long. V lost 10 bases and J lost 6, with 16 bases in between. CDR1 ENHRY and CDR2 SYGVKD come from the germline V gene. The CDR3 coding sequence is TGTGCCACGAAGGCAGGGGCCGGCGAGCAGTACTTC. Translating gives CATKAGAGEQYF.

This clonotype has just a few counts. The chain couples TRBV2 to TRBJ2-7; D is undetermined. V was pared by 10 bases and J by 2 bases, with 18 bases between. Germline V gene lookup returns CDR1 SNHLY and CDR2 FYNNEI. This CDR3 region has 14 residues. CDR3 amino acids: CAIRRPLPAYEQYF. Here the CDR3 DNA reads TGTGCCATTCGCCGGCCGCTTCCAGCCTACGAGCAGTACTTC.

This clonotype was counted a few times. The J gene is TRBJ2-1, the V gene TRBV5-1; TRBD1 matches 7 bases. The CDR3 runs to 18 residues. The V segment lost 4 bases and the J segment 7 bases; nucleotides outside the gene matches: 20. Looked up from germline, CDR1 is SGHRS and CDR2 is YFSETQ. The CDR3 DNA is TGCGCCAGCAGCAACCACCTACGAACAGGGGTCCTTGGGAATGAGCAGTTCTTC. Amino acids: CASSNHLRTGVLGNEQFF. Looking up the rest from reference TRBV5-1 and TRBJ2-1 gives the full variable domain: KAGVTQTPRYLIKTRGQQVTLSCSPISGHRSVSWYQQTPGQGLQFLFEYFSETQRNKGNFPGRFSGRQFSNSRSEMNVSTLELGDSALYLCASSNHLRTGVLGNEQFFGPGTRLTVL.

The rearrangement joins TRBV4-1 to TRBJ2-6; D not resolved. Trimming removed 5 bases from V and 0 bases from J, with 11 bases in between. The germline V gene has CDR1 MGHRA and CDR2 YSYEKL. The CDR3 extends over 16 amino acids. CDR3: CASSVRFLSGANVLTF. The CDR3 nucleotides are TGCGCCAGCAGCGTCAGGTTTCTCTCTGGGGCCAACGTCCTGACTTTC.

DNA of the CDR3: TGTGCCAGCAGCCCTAGCCCCGGACATAATGGCTACACCTTC. Its protein product is CASSPSPGHNGYTF. This chain uses TRBV7-9 with TRBJ1-2, with a tentative D call TRBD1 (5 bases). Trimming took 5 bases from V and 6 from J, leaving 16 bases between them. This CDR3 is built from 14 residues. The germline CDR1 and CDR2 sequences are SEHNR and FQNEAQ (reference sequence).

A few counts support this clonotype. The rearrangement joins TRBV4-1 to TRBJ2-1, with 7 bases that match TRBD1. Germline V gene sequence: CDR1 MGHRA, CDR2 YSYEKL. CDR3 length equals 16 residues. With 3 bases clipped from V and 8 bases from J, the junction kept 13 bases outside the gene matches. CDR3: CASSQEQRGLRDEQFF. The CDR3 DNA is TGCGCCAGCAGCCAGGAGCAAAGGGGGCTTAGGGATGAGCAGTTCTTC.

This chain uses TRBV7-9 with TRBJ2-1; D gene ambiguous. CDR1 and CDR2 (germline): SEHNR, FQNEAQ (reference sequence). V dropped 3 bases and J dropped 8 bases, with 8 bases sitting between them. This CDR3 has 12 residues. For the CDR3, the DNA is TGTGCCAGCAGCTTCGACATATATGAGCAGTTCTTC. This codes for CASSFDIYEQFF. Combining the CDR3 with reference TRBV7-9 and TRBJ2-1 gives the whole variable domain DTGVSQNPRHKITKRGQNVTFRCDPISEHNRLYWYRQTLGQGPEFLTYFQNEAQLEKSRLLSDRFSAERPKGSFSTLEIQRTEQGDSAMYLCASSFDIYEQFFGPGTRLTVL.

CDR3 residues: CASSLVAAQETQYF. In nucleotides, the CDR3 is TGTGCCAGCAGCTTAGTAGCAGCACAAGAGACCCAGTACTTC. This chain connects TRBV11-2 to TRBJ2-5; D gene uncertain. In germline, CDR1 is SGHAT, CDR2 FQNNGV. The V end lost 1 base, the J end lost 2 bases, and 8 bases lay between the germline ends. The CDR3 sequence is 14 residues long.

V gene TRBV6-5 combines with J gene TRBJ1-4; D remains ambiguous. This CDR3 has 15 amino acids. Looked up from germline, CDR1 is MNHEY and CDR2 is SVGAGI. V was pared by 0 bases and J by 7 bases, with 12 bases between. CDR3 residues: CASSYSGSLGEKLFF. The CDR3 DNA reads as TGTGCCAGCAGTTACTCGGGGTCTCTGGGTGAAAAACTGTTTTTT.

There are a few counts of this clonotype. The chain joins TRBV5-1 to TRBJ1-2; 10 bases agree with TRBD1. Trimming removed 1 base from V and 2 bases from J; junction bases left unmatched: 11. The CDR3 is made up of 18 amino acids. CDR1 SGHRS and CDR2 YFSETQ come from the germline V gene. The CDR3 bases are TGCGCCAGCAGCTTGTCCCCCACCGACAGGGGGCAGAACTATGGCTACACCTTC. Its protein product is CASSLSPTDRGQNYGYTF.

As concerns this clonotype: Since a much larger clone is just one base distant, this may be a read error. The chain carries TRBV20-1 and TRBJ2-7; D is unresolved. The length of the CDR3 is 14 residues. The ends were cut back, 3 bases at V and 2 bases at J, with 14 bases in the middle. Germline-derived CDR1 and CDR2 are DFQATT and SNEGSKA (reference sequence). The CDR3 is CSARPLHSAYEQYF. DNA of the CDR3: TGCAGTGCTAGGCCCCTGCACTCGGCCTACGAGCAGTACTTC.

This clonotype showed up just a few times. This chain links TRBV30 with TRBJ1-6; D unresolved. Per germline, CDR1 GTSNPN and CDR2 SVGIG (reference sequence). The CDR3 covers 15 residues. The V gene lost 0 bases and the J gene lost 3 bases, with 9 bases spanning the gap. Here the CDR3 reads CAWSVRKDYNSPLHF. CDR3 nucleotides: TGTGCCTGGAGTGTACGTAAGGACTATAATTCACCCCTCCACTTT.

This chain connects TRBV7-2 to TRBJ1-5, with 7 bases identical to TRBD1. After removal of 6 bases from V and 4 bases from J, the junction contained 9 bases not matched to a gene. This CDR3 has 15 residues. CDR1 is SGHTA, CDR2 FQGNSA, per germline. This CDR3 is CASRLTGEGNQPQHF. Here the CDR3 DNA reads TGTGCCAGCAGGTTAACAGGGGAGGGTAATCAGCCCCAGCATTTT.

The chain combines TRBV7-6 with TRBJ2-7, with 14 bases that match TRBD2. V lost 5 bases to trimming and J lost 3 bases; unmatched junction nucleotides: 15. Germline CDR1 is SGHVS and CDR2 is FNYEAQ. The CDR3 runs to 19 residues. For the CDR3, the DNA is TGTGCCAGCAGCACCTACCCAAGGGGACTAGCGGGGGATCTCTACGAGCAGTACTTC. Protein sequence: CASSTYPRGLAGDLYEQYF. The full variable domain, its missing parts supplied by reference TRBV7-6 and TRBJ2-7, is GAGVSQSPRYKVTKRGQDVALRCDPISGHVSLYWYRQALGQGPEFLTYFNYEAQQDKSGLPNDRFSAERPEGSISTLTIQRTEQRDSAMYRCASSTYPRGLAGDLYEQYFGPGTRLTVT.

This clonotype was seen at least ten times. The chain uses TRBV20-1 and TRBJ2-2, with 9 bases identical to TRBD2. Germline CDR1 and CDR2: DFQATT and SNEGSKA (reference sequence). The CDR3 sequence is 14 residues long. Losses at the gene ends were 7 bases for V and 0 bases for J; bases not matched to a gene: 3. The CDR3 spells CSVSSGTNTGELFF. In nucleotides, the CDR3 is TGCAGTGTCTCTAGCGGGACGAACACCGGGGAGCTGTTTTTT.

This clonotype has more than one count but fewer than ten. The chain links TRBV11-1 to TRBJ2-7, with 9 bases fitting TRBD1. The CDR3 extends over 19 amino acids. V gave up 4 bases and J gave up 2 bases; unmatched junction bases: 18. From germline, CDR1 is SGHAT and CDR2 FQDESV (reference sequence). CDR3 sequence (DNA): TGTGCCAGCAGCTCCGTCCCGGGACAGGGATTCAGGTCACCCTACGAGCAGTACTTC. Its protein is CASSSVPGQGFRSPYEQYF.

Only a few counts were recorded for this clonotype. V and J are TRBV7-2 and TRBJ2-3; a weak D match, TRBD2 (6 bases). CDR1 is SGHTA, CDR2 FQGNSA, per germline. V was shortened by 8 bases and J by 1 base, with 19 bases between the two germline ends. The CDR3 is 16 residues long. DNA for the CDR3: TGTGCCAGCTCCGGGGGAGCGGCCCCAGGCACAGATACGCAGTATTTT. It codes for CASSGGAAPGTDTQYF.

The genes are TRBV7-9 and TRBJ1-4; 8 bases agree with TRBD1. Germline assignment: CDR1 SEHNR and CDR2 FQNEAQ (reference sequence). J lost 7 bases, V lost 5 bases, and 12 bases had no gene match. The CDR3 has 16 residues. The CDR3 sequence is CASSQNRDRRSEKLFF. DNA of the CDR3: TGTGCCAGCAGCCAAAATCGGGACAGGAGGAGTGAAAAACTGTTTTTT. The variable domain in full, completed from reference TRBV7-9 and TRBJ1-4, reads DTGVSQNPRHKITKRGQNVTFRCDPISEHNRLYWYRQTLGQGPEFLTYFQNEAQLEKSRLLSDRFSAERPKGSFSTLEIQRTEQGDSAMYLCASSQNRDRRSEKLFFGSGTQLSVL.

This clonotype has just a few counts. The chain joins TRBV5-1 to TRBJ2-2, with 10 bases lining up with TRBD2. The CDR3 is 16 residues long. The V gene's germline CDR1 is SGHRS and CDR2 YFSETQ. Losses at the gene ends were 1 base for V and 3 bases for J; bases not matched to a gene: 3. CDR3 protein: CASSLLAGVDTGELFF. The CDR3 region has the DNA TGCGCCAGCAGCTTGCTAGCGGGAGTGGACACCGGGGAGCTGTTTTTT.

This clonotype occurred a few times. V is TRBV2 and J is TRBJ2-7; D is perhaps TRBD1 (5 bases). This CDR3 spans 14 amino acids. V lost 6 bases, J lost 4 bases, and 16 bases lay in between. Germline V gene data show CDR1 as SNHLY and CDR2 as FYNNEI. The CDR3 DNA reads TGTGCCAGCAGGTACAGGTTGCGGAAGTACGAGCAGTACTTC. This gives the protein CASRYRLRKYEQYF.

V usage is TRBV7-9 and J usage is TRBJ2-1; D not certain. V dropped 2 bases and J dropped 10 bases, with 15 bases sitting between them. Germline CDR1 and CDR2: SEHNR and FQNEAQ (reference sequence). This CDR3 has 14 amino acids. CDR3 nucleotides: TGTGCCAGCAGCTTAATTTCTTTGGGAACCGAGCAGTTCTTC. Translating it yields CASSLISLGTEQFF.

V is TRBV12-3 or TRBV12-4 and J is TRBJ2-1, with a possible D match to TRBD2 (6 bases). Trimming removed 3 bases at V and 0 bases at J, with 15 bases between. The CDR3 length is 17 residues. CDR3: CASSFGGLFSSYNEQFF. CDR3 nucleotides: TGTGCCAGCAGTTTCGGGGGACTGTTCAGCTCCTACAATGAGCAGTTCTTC.

The chain uses TRBV10-3 and TRBJ1-5; 9 nucleotides align to TRBD1. Per the germline V gene, CDR1 is ENHRY and CDR2 is SYGVKD. Trimming took 3 bases from V and 10 from J; bases not matched to a gene: 13. The CDR3 spans 16 residues. Written as DNA, the CDR3 is TGTGCCATCAGTGATCCTTGGACAGGGGACGGGAGACCCCAGCATTTT. Its translation: CAISDPWTGDGRPQHF.

The genes are TRBV6-5 and TRBJ2-5; 7 nucleotides line up with TRBD2. CDR1 MNHEY and CDR2 SVGAGI come from the germline V gene. The CDR3 covers 14 residues. V dropped 1 base and J dropped 5; count of bases not matched to a gene: 4. The CDR3 spells CASSYWREGETQYF. The CDR3 DNA reads as TGTGCCAGCAGTTACTGGAGGGAGGGGGAGACCCAGTACTTC.

This sequence joins TRBV14 and TRBJ2-4; D not resolved. There are 16 residues in the CDR3. Trimming took off 1 base at V and 3 bases at J, with 13 bases between the two ends. CDR1 SGHDN and CDR2 FVKESK come from the germline V gene. The CDR3 DNA reads TGTGCCAGCAGCCAAGCTCGGAGCGACCTCAAAAACATTCAGTACTTC. It translates to CASSQARSDLKNIQYF.